This T cell receptor (beta chain) was sequenced for a study of cytomegalovirus exposure and HLA in healthy donors. Turning to this clone: Its antigen is currently unknown.

Study-wide points: In vitro, three CMV-associated chains proved specific for CMV antigens. Accurate prediction of HLA-A and HLA-B alleles (for most subjects) was reportedly achieved from TCR beta sequences. Donors belonging to an Asian-associated ancestry cluster reportedly showed fewer N-insertions in productive TCRs than the approximately 640-donor mean, according to what a later analysis found.

60 Vbeta and 13 Jbeta primers were used in PCR. TCRdb keeps only in-frame clones here, not all; method: immunoSEQ multiplex PCR. The table records about 65,000 clones, less than 65% of them present only once. The sequenced material came from PBMCs. The origin of this receptor is a man aged 25-45 years in good health and CMV-seronegative.

CDR3 DNA: TGTGCCAGCACTCCCGGGGGGGGAGCTAACTATGGCTACACCTTC. The encoded protein is CASTPGGGANYGYTF. The J gene is TRBJ1-2, the V gene TRBV6-5, with D possibly matching TRBD1 (5 bases). The CDR3 is made up of 15 amino acids. Germline V gene data show CDR1 as MNHEY and CDR2 as SVGAGI. Trimming took 7 bases from V and 0 from J, leaving 15 bases between them.